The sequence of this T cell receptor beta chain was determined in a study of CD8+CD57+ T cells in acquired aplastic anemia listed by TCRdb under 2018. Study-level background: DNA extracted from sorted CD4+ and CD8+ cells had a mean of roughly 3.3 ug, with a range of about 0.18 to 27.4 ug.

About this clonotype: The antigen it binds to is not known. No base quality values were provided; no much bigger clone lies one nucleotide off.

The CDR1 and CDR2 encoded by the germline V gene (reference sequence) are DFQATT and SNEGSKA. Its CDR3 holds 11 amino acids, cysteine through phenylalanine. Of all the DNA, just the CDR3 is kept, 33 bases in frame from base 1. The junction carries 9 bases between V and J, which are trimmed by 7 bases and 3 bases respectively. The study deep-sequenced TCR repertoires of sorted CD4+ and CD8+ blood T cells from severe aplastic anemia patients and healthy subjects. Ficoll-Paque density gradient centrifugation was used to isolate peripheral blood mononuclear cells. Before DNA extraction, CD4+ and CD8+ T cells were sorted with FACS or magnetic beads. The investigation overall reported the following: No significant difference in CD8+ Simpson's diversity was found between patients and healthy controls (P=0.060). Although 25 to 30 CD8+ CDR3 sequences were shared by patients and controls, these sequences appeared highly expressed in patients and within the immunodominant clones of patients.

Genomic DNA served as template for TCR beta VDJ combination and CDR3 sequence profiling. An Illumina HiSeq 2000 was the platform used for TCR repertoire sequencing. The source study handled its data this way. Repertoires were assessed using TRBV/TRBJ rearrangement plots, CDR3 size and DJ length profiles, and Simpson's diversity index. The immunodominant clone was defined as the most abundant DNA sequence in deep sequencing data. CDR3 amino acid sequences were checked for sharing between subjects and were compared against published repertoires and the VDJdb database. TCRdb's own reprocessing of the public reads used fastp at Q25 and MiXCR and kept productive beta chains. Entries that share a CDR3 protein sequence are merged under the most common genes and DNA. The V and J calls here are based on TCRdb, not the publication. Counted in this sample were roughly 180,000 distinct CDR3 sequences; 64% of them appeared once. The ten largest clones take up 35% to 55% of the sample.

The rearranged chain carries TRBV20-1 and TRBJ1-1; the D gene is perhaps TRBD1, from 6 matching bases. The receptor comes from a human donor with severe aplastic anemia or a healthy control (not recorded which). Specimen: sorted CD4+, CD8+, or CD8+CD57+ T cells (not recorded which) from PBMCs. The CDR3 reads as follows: CSVRGDTEAFF. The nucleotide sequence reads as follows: TGCAGTGTTAGGGGGGACACTGAAGCTTTCTTT.